This entry features one T cell receptor beta chain sequence. The data belong to a study of cytomegalovirus exposure and HLA in healthy donors. Germline V CDR1 and CDR2: MGHRA, YSYEKL. V lost 1 base and J lost 4, with 23 bases in between. The CDR3 loop spans 18 amino acids. Profiling relied on immunoSEQ multiplex PCR, and the TCRdb table lists in-frame clones only, not all of them. The sample holds 150,000 or so clones, 75% to 90% seen once. The sequence derives from a woman under 30 in good health and CMV-seronegative. V usage is TRBV4-1 and J usage is TRBJ2-7, with a weak D call TRBD1 (6 bases). The sequenced sample was PBMCs. The CDR3 DNA reads TGCGCCAGCAGCCAAGGGTCCCCCGAGGTGGGGGCGGCTTACGAGCAGTACTTC. Protein: CASSQGSPEVGAAYEQYF.